This section outlines one T cell receptor beta chain sequence together with its context. The antigen remains unidentified. The sample is drawn from a study of monozygotic twins with inflammatory bowel disease. Whole-study results and caveats: IBD-affected twins scored below their healthy co-twins in TCRbeta diversity (inverse Simpson).

There are 12 residues in the CDR3. Germline CDR1 SGHTA, CDR2 FQGNSA. Through template switching, UMIs that included a 6-nucleotide sample barcode were added. After re-calling the 5' RACE reads, TCRdb lists one entry per CDR3 protein, DNA absent. This sample's table reports over 90,000 distinct CDR3 sequences. The source of this sequence is a human donor with ulcerative colitis or Crohn's disease, or a healthy co-twin of an affected twin (not recorded which). The rearrangement uses TRBV7-2 and TRBJ2-7. Sequencing used blood. The CDR3 is CASSSGPEKQYF.